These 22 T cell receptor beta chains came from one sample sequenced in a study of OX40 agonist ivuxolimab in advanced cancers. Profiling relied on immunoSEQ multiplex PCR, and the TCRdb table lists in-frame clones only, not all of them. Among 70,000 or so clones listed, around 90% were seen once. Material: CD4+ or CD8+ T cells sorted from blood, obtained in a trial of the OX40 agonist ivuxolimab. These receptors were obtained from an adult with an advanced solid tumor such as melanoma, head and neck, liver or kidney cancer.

DNA for the CDR3: TGTGCCAGCAGTTCGGGACAGGCCGGGGCCAATGAGCAGTTCTTC. Translated: CASSSGQAGANEQFF. This chain connects TRBV27 to TRBJ2-1, with 8 bases matching TRBD1. Germline V gives CDR1 MNHEY, CDR2 SMNVEV (reference sequence). The CDR3 contains 15 residues. Trimming at V came to 4 bases and at J to 6 bases, leaving 8 bases not matched to a gene.

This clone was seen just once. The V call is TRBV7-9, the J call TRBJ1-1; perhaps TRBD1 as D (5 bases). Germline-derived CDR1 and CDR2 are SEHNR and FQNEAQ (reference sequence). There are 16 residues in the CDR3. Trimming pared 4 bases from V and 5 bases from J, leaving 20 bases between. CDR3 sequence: CASSSPATQGTTEAFF. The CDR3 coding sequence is TGTGCCAGCAGCTCCCCAGCTACGCAGGGAACTACTGAAGCTTTCTTT. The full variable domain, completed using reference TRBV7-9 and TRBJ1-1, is DTGVSQNPRHKITKRGQNVTFRCDPISEHNRLYWYRQTLGQGPEFLTYFQNEAQLEKSRLLSDRFSAERPKGSFSTLEIQRTEQGDSAMYLCASSSPATQGTTEAFFGQGTRLTVV.

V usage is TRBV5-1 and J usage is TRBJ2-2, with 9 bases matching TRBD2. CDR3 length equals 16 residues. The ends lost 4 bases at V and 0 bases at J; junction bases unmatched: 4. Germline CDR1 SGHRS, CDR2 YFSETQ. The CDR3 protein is CASSDSGGTNTGELFF. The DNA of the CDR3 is TGCGCCAGCAGCGATAGCGGGGGAACGAACACCGGGGAGCTGTTTTTT.

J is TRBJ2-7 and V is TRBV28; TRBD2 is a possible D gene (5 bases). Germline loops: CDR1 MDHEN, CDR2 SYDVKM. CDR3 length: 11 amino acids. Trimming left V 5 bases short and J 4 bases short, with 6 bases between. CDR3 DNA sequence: TGTGCCAGCAGTGAGGGTTACGAGCAGTACTTC. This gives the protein CASSEGYEQYF.

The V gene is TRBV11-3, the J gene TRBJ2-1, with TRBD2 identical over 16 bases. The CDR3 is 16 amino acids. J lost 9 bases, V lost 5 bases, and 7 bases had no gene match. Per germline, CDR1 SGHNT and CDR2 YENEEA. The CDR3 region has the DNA TGTGCCAGCAGCCTGAAGGGACTAGCGGGAGGGGGTGAGCAGTTCTTC. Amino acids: CASSLKGLAGGGEQFF.

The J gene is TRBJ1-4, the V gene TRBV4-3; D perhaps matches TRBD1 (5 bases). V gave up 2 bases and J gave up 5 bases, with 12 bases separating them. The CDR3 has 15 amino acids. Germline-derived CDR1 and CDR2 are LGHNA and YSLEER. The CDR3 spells CASSQQGRQNEKLFF. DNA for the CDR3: TGCGCCAGCAGCCAACAGGGCAGACAAAATGAAAAACTGTTTTTT.

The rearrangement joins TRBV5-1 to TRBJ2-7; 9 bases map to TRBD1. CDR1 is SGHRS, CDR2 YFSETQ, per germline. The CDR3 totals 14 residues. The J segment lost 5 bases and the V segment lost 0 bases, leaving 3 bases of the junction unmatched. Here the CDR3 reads CASSLGGQGDEQYF. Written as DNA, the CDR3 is TGCGCCAGCAGCTTGGGGGGACAGGGTGACGAGCAGTACTTC.

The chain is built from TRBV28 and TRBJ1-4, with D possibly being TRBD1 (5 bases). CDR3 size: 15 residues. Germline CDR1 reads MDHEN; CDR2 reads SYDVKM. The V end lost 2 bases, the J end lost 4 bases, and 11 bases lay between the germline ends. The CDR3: CASSLGAGSNEKLFF. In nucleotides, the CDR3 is TGTGCCAGCAGTTTAGGGGCCGGGAGTAATGAAAAACTGTTTTTT.

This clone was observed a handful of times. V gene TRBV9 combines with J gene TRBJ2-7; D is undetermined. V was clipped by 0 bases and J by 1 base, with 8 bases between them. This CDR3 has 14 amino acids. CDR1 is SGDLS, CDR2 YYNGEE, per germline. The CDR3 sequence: CASSVVPSSYEQYF. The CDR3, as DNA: TGTGCCAGCAGCGTAGTTCCCAGTTCCTACGAGCAGTACTTC.

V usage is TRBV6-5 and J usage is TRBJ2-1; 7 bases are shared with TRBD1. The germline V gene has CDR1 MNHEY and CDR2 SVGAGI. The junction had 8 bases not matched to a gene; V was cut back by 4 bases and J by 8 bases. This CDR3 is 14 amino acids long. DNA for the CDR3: TGTGCCAGCAGTTTGAATCGACAGGGCCATGAGCAGTTCTTC. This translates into CASSLNRQGHEQFF.

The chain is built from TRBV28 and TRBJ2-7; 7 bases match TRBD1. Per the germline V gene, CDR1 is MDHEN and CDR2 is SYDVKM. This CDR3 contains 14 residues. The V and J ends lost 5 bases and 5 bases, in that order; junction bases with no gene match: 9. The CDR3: CASSKGNRGHEQYF. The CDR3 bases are TGTGCCAGCAGTAAAGGGAACAGGGGACACGAGCAGTACTTC. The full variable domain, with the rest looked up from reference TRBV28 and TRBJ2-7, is DVKVTQSSRYLVKRTGEKVFLECVQDMDHENMFWYRQDPGLGLRLIYFSYDVKMKEKGDIPEGYSVSREKKERFSLILESASTNQTSMYLCASSKGNRGHEQYFGPGTRLTVT.

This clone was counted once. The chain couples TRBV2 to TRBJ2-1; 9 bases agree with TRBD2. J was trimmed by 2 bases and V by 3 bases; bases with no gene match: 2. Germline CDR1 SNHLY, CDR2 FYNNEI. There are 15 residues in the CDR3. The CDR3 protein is CASSDAGGTYNEQFF. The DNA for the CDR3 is TGTGCCAGCAGTGACGCGGGGGGGACCTACAATGAGCAGTTCTTC.

CDR3 bases: TGTGCCAGCAGTACCAGTGAGTATGGCTACACCTTC. It is translated as CASSTSEYGYTF. The chain joins TRBV28 to TRBJ1-2, with unresolved D. V was shortened by 5 bases and J by 5 bases, with 9 bases between the two germline ends. The V gene's germline CDR1 is MDHEN and CDR2 SYDVKM. CDR3 length equals 12 residues.

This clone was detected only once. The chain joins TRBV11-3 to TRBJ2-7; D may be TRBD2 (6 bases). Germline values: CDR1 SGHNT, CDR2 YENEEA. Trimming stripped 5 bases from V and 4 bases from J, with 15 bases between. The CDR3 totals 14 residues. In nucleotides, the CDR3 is TGTGCCAGCAGCCTGGTTTGGGGGACTTACGAGCAGTACTTC. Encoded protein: CASSLVWGTYEQYF.

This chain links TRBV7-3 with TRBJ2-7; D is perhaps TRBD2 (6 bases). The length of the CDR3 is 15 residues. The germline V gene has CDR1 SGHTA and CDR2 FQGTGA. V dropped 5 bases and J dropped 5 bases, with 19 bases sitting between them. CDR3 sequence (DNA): TGTGCCAGCAGCCCTCTCACTAGCTTGTTACACGAGCAGTACTTC. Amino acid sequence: CASSPLTSLLHEQYF.

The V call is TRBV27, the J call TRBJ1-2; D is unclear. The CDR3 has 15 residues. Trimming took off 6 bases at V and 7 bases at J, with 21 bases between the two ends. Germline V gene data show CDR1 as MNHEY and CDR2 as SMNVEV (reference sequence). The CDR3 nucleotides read TGTGCCAGCAGGACCTCCGGGGTACGGAAGAGTGGCTACACCTTC. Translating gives CASRTSGVRKSGYTF.

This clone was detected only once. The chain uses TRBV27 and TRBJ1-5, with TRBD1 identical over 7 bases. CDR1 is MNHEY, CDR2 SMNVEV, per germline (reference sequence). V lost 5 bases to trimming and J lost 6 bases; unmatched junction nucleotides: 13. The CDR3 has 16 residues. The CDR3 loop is CASSHLGGGGGQPQHF. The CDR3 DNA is TGTGCCAGCAGTCATCTCGGGGGAGGGGGCGGTCAGCCCCAGCATTTT.

The CDR3 protein is CASSLGAGQETQYF. The CDR3, as DNA: TGTGCCAGCAGCCTTGGGGCGGGACAAGAGACCCAGTACTTC. This rearrangement joins TRBV6-1 to TRBJ2-5; TRBD2 might be the D (6 bases). This CDR3 is built from 14 residues. The germline V and J ends were trimmed by 6 bases and 2 bases, with 13 bases remaining between them. CDR1 is MNHNS, CDR2 SASEGT, per germline.

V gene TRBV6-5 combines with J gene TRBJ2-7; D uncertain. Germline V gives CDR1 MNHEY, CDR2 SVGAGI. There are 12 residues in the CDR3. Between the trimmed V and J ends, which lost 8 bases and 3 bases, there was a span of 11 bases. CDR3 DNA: TGTGCCAGCTCTTCTGTAGGCTACGAGCAGTACTTC. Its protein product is CASSSVGYEQYF.

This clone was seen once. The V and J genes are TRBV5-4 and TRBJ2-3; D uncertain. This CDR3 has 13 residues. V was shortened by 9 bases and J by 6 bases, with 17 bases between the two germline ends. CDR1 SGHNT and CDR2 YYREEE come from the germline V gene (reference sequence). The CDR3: CATTRAGGDTQYF. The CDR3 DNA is TGTGCCACAACACGGGCAGGTGGGGATACGCAGTATTTT.

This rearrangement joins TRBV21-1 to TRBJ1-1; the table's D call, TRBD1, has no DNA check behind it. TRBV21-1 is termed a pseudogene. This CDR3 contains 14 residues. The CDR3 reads CASSVRQTNTEAFF. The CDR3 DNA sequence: TGTGCCAGCAGCGTGCGACAGACCAACACTGAAGCTTTCTTT.

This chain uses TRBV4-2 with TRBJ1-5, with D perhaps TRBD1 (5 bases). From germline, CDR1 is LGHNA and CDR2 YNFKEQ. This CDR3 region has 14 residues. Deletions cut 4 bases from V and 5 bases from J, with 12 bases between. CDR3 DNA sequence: TGTGCCAGCAGCCCCCGTGAGGGGTATCAGCCCCAGCATTTT. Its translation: CASSPREGYQPQHF.